This TCR beta chain was observed in a study of blood T cell repertoires in COVID-19. Study-wide context: Material from acute and convalescent COVID-19 was sourced from the United States, Italy and Spain. In each case, the material was cDNA or gDNA derived from T cells, B-cell-depleted T cells, or PBMCs.

The CDR3 spans 14 residues. After removal of 4 bases from V and 8 bases from J, the junction contained 8 bases not matched to a gene. Germline V lookup: CDR1 KGHSH, CDR2 LQKENI. As handled by the study authors: Cell counts per sample came from amplifying reference gene primers. Measured with immunoSEQ multiplex PCR; TCRdb has only the in-frame clones, and not every one. V, J and clone size reflect that table, while D and trimming were determined from the DNA. The sample gives about 220,000 clones, roughly 82% of which show up once; roughly 8.7% is in the top ten. Material: peripheral blood. The origin of this receptor is a man aged 50-59 years with active or convalescent COVID-19. The chain employs TRBV18 and TRBJ2-1, with TRBD2 identical over 7 bases. CDR3 protein: CASSLGLDRDEQFF. CDR3 nucleotides: TGTGCCAGCTCACTAGGACTAGATCGAGATGAGCAGTTCTTC.